One and the same sample provided the 2 T cell receptor beta chains below, sequenced in a study of blood T cell repertoires in COVID-19. Sequencing used immunoSEQ multiplex PCR; TCRdb keeps in-frame clones, though not all of them. The sample has some 320,000 clones; roughly 88% are singletons. The sequencing sample was made of peripheral blood. These receptors all stem from a woman in her twenties or thirties who had recovered from COVID-19.

The J gene is TRBJ1-1, the V gene TRBV6-1; D gene unclear. The CDR3 spans 14 residues. Germline V CDR1 and CDR2: MNHNS, SASEGT. Trimming stripped 0 bases from V and 7 bases from J, with 12 bases between. Here the CDR3 reads CASSEARVVNEAFF. The CDR3 DNA reads as TGTGCCAGCAGTGAAGCACGGGTGGTTAATGAAGCTTTCTTT.

The gene calls are TRBV4-1 and TRBJ1-1, with 7 bases that match TRBD1. The germline V gene has CDR1 MGHRA and CDR2 YSYEKL. V lost 0 bases to trimming and J lost 0 bases; unmatched junction nucleotides: 13. The CDR3 sequence is 19 residues long. The CDR3 protein is CASSQDFIPTGTVNTEAFF. The DNA for the CDR3 is TGCGCCAGCAGCCAAGACTTTATACCGACGGGGACAGTGAACACTGAAGCTTTCTTT.